A selection of T cell receptor beta chains follows, all from one sample in a study of shared clonotypes between healthy human individuals. Profiled with immunoSEQ multiplex PCR; TCRdb holds only in-frame clones, not every one. The repertoire has some 2.4 million clones, 90% to 95% of them found once; the top ten carry 0.36%. Sequencing was done on a sample of naive CD4+ T cells from PBMCs. The receptors here all came from a man aged 18 to 30 in good health. Some clones in this sample may be carry-over from other donors' samples. Both conserved end residues are part of each CDR3. The D gene is left open where the match is weak. Some rows mark clone size as missing; the rest say once, few, many or name a class of expanded clone.

abundance: -; d_gene: TRBD2; j_gene: TRBJ2-1; v_gene: TRBV7-6; CDR3aa: CASSLTSGSPPNEQFF; CDR3nt: TGTGCCAGCAGTCTGACTAGCGGGAGCCCTCCCAATGAGCAGTTCTTC
abundance: -; d_gene: -; j_gene: TRBJ2-1; v_gene: TRBV11-3; CDR3aa: CASSPRFGPYNEQFF; CDR3nt: TGTGCCAGCAGCCCCCGGTTCGGCCCGTACAATGAGCAGTTCTTC
abundance: once; d_gene: -; j_gene: TRBJ1-5; v_gene: TRBV30; CDR3aa: CAWSVWGASNQPQHF; CDR3nt: TGTGCCTGGAGTGTTTGGGGGGCGAGCAATCAGCCCCAGCATTTT
abundance: -; d_gene: -; j_gene: TRBJ2-5; v_gene: TRBV5-1; CDR3aa: CASSLGRAPETQYF; CDR3nt: TGCGCCAGCAGCTTGGGGAGGGCGCCGGAGACCCAGTACTTC
abundance: -; d_gene: -; j_gene: TRBJ1-3; v_gene: TRBV9; CDR3aa: CASSVGVASGNTIYF; CDR3nt: TGTGCCAGCAGCGTAGGGGTAGCCTCTGGAAACACCATATATTTT
abundance: -; d_gene: -; j_gene: TRBJ1-1; v_gene: TRBV18; CDR3aa: CASSPDIDTEAFF; CDR3nt: TGTGCCAGCTCACCGGACATAGACACTGAAGCTTTCTTT
abundance: -; d_gene: -; j_gene: TRBJ1-4; v_gene: TRBV9; CDR3aa: CASSVASQFNEKLFF; CDR3nt: TGTGCCAGCAGCGTAGCCTCTCAGTTTAATGAAAAACTGTTTTTT
abundance: -; d_gene: -; j_gene: TRBJ1-5; v_gene: TRBV6-5; CDR3aa: CASILRDVSNQPQHF; CDR3nt: TGTGCCAGCATTCTCCGGGACGTTAGCAATCAGCCCCAGCATTTT
abundance: -; d_gene: TRBD2; j_gene: TRBJ2-5; v_gene: TRBV28; CDR3aa: CASSFALAGGLETQYF; CDR3nt: TGTGCCAGCAGTTTTGCACTAGCGGGAGGGCTGGAGACCCAGTACTTC
abundance: -; d_gene: -; j_gene: TRBJ2-2; v_gene: TRBV9; CDR3aa: CASQGNPNTGELFF; CDR3nt: TGTGCCAGCCAAGGGAATCCGAACACCGGGGAGCTGTTTTTT
abundance: -; d_gene: TRBD1; j_gene: TRBJ2-1; v_gene: TRBV30; CDR3aa: CAWSMDRGSYNEQFF; CDR3nt: TGTGCCTGGAGTATGGACAGGGGTTCCTACAATGAGCAGTTCTTC
abundance: -; d_gene: TRBD2; j_gene: TRBJ2-3; v_gene: TRBV11-1; CDR3aa: CASSRRGGTSGQDTQYF; CDR3nt: TGTGCCAGCAGCCGAAGAGGTGGGACTAGCGGGCAAGATACGCAGTATTTT
abundance: -; d_gene: -; j_gene: TRBJ2-1; v_gene: TRBV5-1; CDR3aa: CASSLDRVSYNEQFF; CDR3nt: TGCGCCAGCAGCTTGGACAGGGTTTCCTACAATGAGCAGTTCTTC
abundance: -; d_gene: TRBD1; j_gene: TRBJ1-2; v_gene: TRBV5-1; CDR3aa: CASSQGAPGGYTF; CDR3nt: TGCGCCAGCAGCCAGGGGGCGCCGGGAGGCTACACCTTC
abundance: -; d_gene: -; j_gene: TRBJ1-1; v_gene: TRBV10-3; CDR3aa: CAISVAGFTTEAFF; CDR3nt: TGTGCCATCAGTGTGGCGGGTTTTACCACTGAAGCTTTCTTT
abundance: -; d_gene: TRBD2; j_gene: TRBJ2-1; v_gene: TRBV30; CDR3aa: CAWSRGSTPYNEQFF; CDR3nt: TGTGCCTGGAGTCGCGGGAGTACCCCCTACAATGAGCAGTTCTTC
abundance: once; d_gene: -; j_gene: TRBJ2-1; v_gene: TRBV28; CDR3aa: CASMVGGDIVYNEQFF; CDR3nt: TGTGCCAGCATGGTAGGGGGGGACATTGTTTACAATGAGCAGTTCTTC
abundance: -; d_gene: TRBD1; j_gene: TRBJ1-4; v_gene: TRBV7-9; CDR3aa: CATQPGQGTLFEKLFF; CDR3nt: TGTGCCACTCAACCCGGACAGGGAACTCTGTTTGAAAAACTGTTTTTT
abundance: -; d_gene: TRBD1; j_gene: TRBJ1-2; v_gene: TRBV6-5; CDR3aa: CASSFWTGGGYTF; CDR3nt: TGTGCCAGCAGTTTCTGGACAGGGGGTGGCTACACCTTC
abundance: -; d_gene: TRBD2; j_gene: TRBJ2-3; v_gene: TRBV11-3; CDR3aa: CASSDGLAGGQDTQYF; CDR3nt: TGTGCCAGCAGCGACGGGCTAGCGGGAGGGCAAGATACGCAGTATTTT
abundance: -; d_gene: TRBD1; j_gene: TRBJ1-2; v_gene: TRBV7-9; CDR3aa: CASSFLQGANYGYTF; CDR3nt: TGTGCCAGCAGCTTCCTACAGGGGGCTAACTATGGCTACACCTTC
abundance: -; d_gene: -; j_gene: TRBJ1-1; v_gene: TRBV6-4; CDR3aa: CASSDGEHTEAFF; CDR3nt: TGTGCCAGCAGTGACGGGGAGCACACTGAAGCTTTCTTT
abundance: -; d_gene: -; j_gene: TRBJ1-2; v_gene: TRBV5-1; CDR3aa: CASSLEGQFLTF; CDR3nt: TGCGCCAGCAGCTTAGAAGGACAGTTTCTCACCTTC
abundance: -; d_gene: -; j_gene: TRBJ2-7; v_gene: TRBV28; CDR3aa: CASSFVRGRSYEQYF; CDR3nt: TGTGCCAGCAGTTTCGTCCGCGGTCGTTCCTACGAGCAGTACTTC
abundance: -; d_gene: -; j_gene: TRBJ1-1; v_gene: TRBV5-1; CDR3aa: CASSREGDTEAFF; CDR3nt: TGCGCCAGCAGCCGGGAGGGGGACACTGAAGCTTTCTTT
abundance: -; d_gene: -; j_gene: TRBJ1-2; v_gene: TRBV9; CDR3aa: CASSVEAGLGYTF; CDR3nt: TGTGCCAGCAGCGTAGAGGCAGGGTTGGGCTACACCTTC
abundance: once; d_gene: TRBD1; j_gene: TRBJ2-7; v_gene: TRBV5-1; CDR3aa: CASSSDAGTGQYEQYF; CDR3nt: TGCGCCAGCAGCTCTGATGCCGGGACAGGGCAATACGAGCAGTACTTC
abundance: -; d_gene: -; j_gene: TRBJ2-2; v_gene: TRBV6-5; CDR3aa: CASSYKPAGAGELFF; CDR3nt: TGTGCCAGCAGTTACAAGCCCGCTGGGGCCGGGGAGCTGTTTTTT
abundance: -; d_gene: TRBD1; j_gene: TRBJ1-4; v_gene: TRBV5-1; CDR3aa: CASSPTGGSEKLFF; CDR3nt: TGCGCCAGCAGCCCGACAGGGGGCTCTGAAAAACTGTTTTTT
abundance: -; d_gene: -; j_gene: TRBJ2-6; v_gene: TRBV6-1; CDR3aa: CASSGGATGWDSGANVLTF; CDR3nt: TGTGCCAGCAGTGGTGGGGCCACAGGGTGGGACTCTGGGGCCAACGTCCTGACTTTC
abundance: -; d_gene: TRBD1; j_gene: TRBJ2-1; v_gene: TRBV4-1; CDR3aa: CASSQAWGDRSYNEQFF; CDR3nt: TGCGCCAGCAGCCAAGCGTGGGGGGACAGGTCCTACAATGAGCAGTTCTTC
abundance: -; d_gene: TRBD2; j_gene: TRBJ2-1; v_gene: TRBV10-3; CDR3aa: CAITGGREVDNEQFF; CDR3nt: TGTGCCATCACGGGGGGGCGGGAGGTGGACAATGAGCAGTTCTTC
abundance: -; d_gene: TRBD2; j_gene: TRBJ2-7; v_gene: TRBV4-3; CDR3aa: CASSQDLGRAEQYF; CDR3nt: TGCGCCAGCAGCCAAGATTTGGGGAGGGCCGAGCAGTACTTC
abundance: -; d_gene: TRBD1; j_gene: TRBJ2-7; v_gene: TRBV7-3; CDR3aa: CASSLEGTAGGYEQYF; CDR3nt: TGTGCCAGCAGCTTAGAAGGGACAGCCGGCGGCTACGAGCAGTACTTC
abundance: -; d_gene: TRBD1; j_gene: TRBJ1-2; v_gene: TRBV19; CDR3aa: CASSLTGQGYSGYTF; CDR3nt: TGTGCCAGTAGTCTTACCGGACAGGGTTACTCTGGCTACACCTTC
abundance: -; d_gene: -; j_gene: TRBJ2-5; v_gene: TRBV7-2; CDR3aa: CASSPLLNPSSPTIETQYF; CDR3nt: TGTGCCAGCAGCCCCCTTCTAAACCCTAGCAGTCCTACCATAGAGACCCAGTACTTC
abundance: -; d_gene: -; j_gene: TRBJ2-7; v_gene: TRBV2; CDR3aa: CASSESSYEQYF; CDR3nt: TGTGCCAGCAGTGAAAGCAGCTACGAGCAGTACTTC
abundance: -; d_gene: -; j_gene: TRBJ1-3; v_gene: TRBV5-1; CDR3aa: CASSLTFAEGNTIYF; CDR3nt: TGCGCCAGCAGCTTAACATTCGCCGAGGGAAACACCATATATTTT
abundance: -; d_gene: -; j_gene: TRBJ1-1; v_gene: TRBV7-2; CDR3aa: CASSRFGNTEAFF; CDR3nt: TGTGCCAGCAGCCGCTTTGGGAACACTGAAGCTTTCTTT
abundance: -; d_gene: TRBD1; j_gene: TRBJ2-5; v_gene: TRBV5-4; CDR3aa: CASSLGTGRRETQYF; CDR3nt: TGTGCCAGCAGCTTGGGGACAGGGAGGCGAGAGACCCAGTACTTC
abundance: -; d_gene: -; j_gene: TRBJ2-1; v_gene: TRBV5-1; CDR3aa: CASNGGDSYNEQFF; CDR3nt: TGCGCCAGCAACGGCGGGGATTCCTACAATGAGCAGTTCTTC
abundance: -; d_gene: -; j_gene: TRBJ2-5; v_gene: TRBV29-1; CDR3aa: CSVENFQGFGETQYF; CDR3nt: TGCAGCGTTGAAAACTTCCAGGGTTTTGGAGAGACCCAGTACTTC
abundance: -; d_gene: TRBD1; j_gene: TRBJ2-7; v_gene: TRBV5-1; CDR3aa: CASSWGTGTYEQYF; CDR3nt: TGCGCCAGCAGCTGGGGGACAGGCACCTACGAGCAGTACTTC
abundance: once; d_gene: -; j_gene: TRBJ2-7; v_gene: TRBV19; CDR3aa: CASSYSYGGGITSEQYF; CDR3nt: TGTGCCAGTAGTTATTCTTATGGTGGCGGCATTACTTCCGAGCAGTACTTC
abundance: -; d_gene: -; j_gene: TRBJ2-7; v_gene: TRBV4-1; CDR3aa: CASSFGSAYYEQYF; CDR3nt: TGCGCCAGCAGCTTCGGCTCGGCATACTACGAGCAGTACTTC
abundance: -; d_gene: TRBD2; j_gene: TRBJ2-1; v_gene: TRBV5-1; CDR3aa: CASRSSGSPSDEQFF; CDR3nt: TGCGCCAGCAGATCCAGCGGGAGCCCTTCCGATGAGCAGTTCTTC
abundance: -; d_gene: -; j_gene: TRBJ1-4; v_gene: TRBV6-1; CDR3aa: CASSEMVAEKLFF; CDR3nt: TGTGCCAGCAGTGAGATGGTAGCTGAAAAACTGTTTTTT
abundance: once; d_gene: -; j_gene: TRBJ1-1; v_gene: TRBV28; CDR3aa: CAIDPTSLMNTEAFF; CDR3nt: TGTGCCATCGATCCTACAAGCCTCATGAACACTGAAGCTTTCTTT
abundance: -; d_gene: -; j_gene: TRBJ1-1; v_gene: TRBV18; CDR3aa: CASSPPRQGGTEAFF; CDR3nt: TGTGCCAGCTCACCACCGCGGCAGGGAGGGACTGAAGCTTTCTTT
abundance: -; d_gene: -; j_gene: TRBJ1-3; v_gene: TRBV5-1; CDR3aa: CASSLGGFGNTIYF; CDR3nt: TGCGCCAGCAGCTTGGGTGGCTTCGGAAACACCATATATTTT